Sequencing of this T cell receptor (beta chain) was carried out in a study of T cells in Graves' hyperthyroidism and ophthalmopathy. Researchers took RNA transcripts and amplified the TCR beta CDR3 regions from them. A set of HTBI primers served as the primers for a first-round RT-PCR of the TCR CDR3. TCRdb re-analysed the multiplex PCR reads in MiXCR, keeping a single row per CDR3 protein. The sample shows fewer than 350,000 distinct CDR3 sequences, about an eighth of them seen only once. The sample holds many counts of this clonotype. Looked up from germline, CDR1 is SGHTA and CDR2 is FQGTGA. The CDR3 runs 14 residues. V dropped 5 bases and J dropped 9; count of bases not matched to a gene: 10.

This receptor was identified in a woman aged 30 to 39 with Graves' hyperthyroidism that later progressed to Graves' ophthalmopathy. The chain links TRBV7-3 to TRBJ2-1; 7 positions agree with TRBD2. The sequencing input was blood. CDR3 in amino acids: CASSARGGSVEQFF. The CDR3 DNA reads as TGTGCCAGCAGCGCCCGGGGCGGGAGTGTTGAGCAGTTCTTC.